The subject of this entry is one T cell receptor (beta chain). This specimen belongs to a study of blood T cell repertoires in COVID-19. Study details: From the United States, Italy and Spain came samples of acute and convalescent COVID-19. T cells, B-cell-depleted T cells, or PBMCs supplied cDNA or gDNA.

Original analysis: Counts of nucleated cells, estimated from reference gene primer amplification, were obtained. This table comes from immunoSEQ multiplex PCR, and its TCRdb copy is limited to in-frame clones, with some not included. The V and J calls and the clone size are those of that table, but D and trimming were determined from the DNA. The table includes about 300,000 clones, about nine tenths detected once. The germline CDR1 and CDR2 sequences are MDHEN and SYDVKM. Trimming took 4 bases from V and 2 from J, leaving 5 bases between them. CDR3 length: 12 amino acids. Seattle-derived patients entered the study during active infection and were followed longitudinally.

V gene TRBV28 combines with J gene TRBJ2-5; D is unresolved. The receptor was derived from a woman in her twenties or thirties with COVID-19, enrolled during active disease. The sample was peripheral blood. The CDR3 loop is CASSSVQETQYF. CDR3 bases: TGTGCCAGCAGTTCCGTACAAGAGACCCAGTACTTC.